Here is one T cell receptor beta chain with its context. Germline assignment: CDR1 MNHGY and CDR2 SVAAGI. V trimming: 6 bases; J trimming: 5 bases; junction bases outside the gene matches: 6. This CDR3 has 14 amino acids. TCRdb passed the reads through MiXCR, listing each CDR3 protein once. The table shows about 100,000 distinct CDR3 sequences, with about a third occurring only once. The data were taken from a study of type 1 regulatory T cells. Study information: T-allo10 is a Tr1-enriched, alloantigen-specific CD4 T cell product made in vitro.

This sequence was found in a human donor in good health. The gene calls are TRBV6-9 and TRBJ2-7; 11 bases map to TRBD1. The source material was CD4+ T cells, either the whole sample or a sorted fraction (not recorded which). In DNA form, the CDR3 reads TGTGCCAGCAGGACCCGGACAGGGGGCGACGAGCAGTACTTC. Protein product: CASRTRTGGDEQYF.